The clone carrying this TCR beta chain was counted only a few times. Per the original data handling: For nucleated cells, counts were estimated from reference gene primer amplification. The repertoire was sequenced with immunoSEQ multiplex PCR; TCRdb's copy has only in-frame clones and lacks some. V and J calls and clone size are those listed in that table; D and trimming were worked out from the DNA. This sample has under 150,000 clones, with around 85% found just once. The CDR3 extends over 16 amino acids. The J segment lost 5 bases and the V segment lost 1 base, leaving 7 bases of the junction unmatched. Germline CDR1 is MGHRA and CDR2 is YSYEKL. The source of the sample is a study of blood T cell repertoires in COVID-19. Study overall: From the United States, Italy and Spain came samples of acute and convalescent COVID-19. From T cells, B-cell-depleted T cells, or PBMCs came the material, which was cDNA or gDNA.

J is TRBJ2-3 and V is TRBV4-1; 9 nucleotides align to TRBD2. Sequences were obtained from peripheral blood. The receptor comes from a man in his fifties or sixties with acute or convalescent COVID-19. The CDR3 coding sequence is TGCGCCAGCAGCCAAGGCAGTGCGGGGGGGCAAGATACGCAGTATTTT. This encodes CASSQGSAGGQDTQYF.